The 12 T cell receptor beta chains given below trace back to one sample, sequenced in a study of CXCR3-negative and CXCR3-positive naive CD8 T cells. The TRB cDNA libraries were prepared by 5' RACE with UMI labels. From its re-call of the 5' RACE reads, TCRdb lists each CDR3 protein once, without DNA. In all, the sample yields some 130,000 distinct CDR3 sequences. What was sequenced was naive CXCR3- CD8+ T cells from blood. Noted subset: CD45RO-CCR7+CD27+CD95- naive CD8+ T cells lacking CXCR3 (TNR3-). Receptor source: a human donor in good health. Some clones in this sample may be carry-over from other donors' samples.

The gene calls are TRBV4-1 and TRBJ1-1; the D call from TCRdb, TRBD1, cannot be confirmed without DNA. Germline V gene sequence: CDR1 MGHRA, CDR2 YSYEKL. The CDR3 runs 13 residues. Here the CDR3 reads CASSPGTVSEAFF.

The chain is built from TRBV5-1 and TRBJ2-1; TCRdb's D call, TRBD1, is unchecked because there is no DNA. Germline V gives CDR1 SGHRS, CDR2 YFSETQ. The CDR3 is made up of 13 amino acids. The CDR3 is CASGKGGYNEQFF.

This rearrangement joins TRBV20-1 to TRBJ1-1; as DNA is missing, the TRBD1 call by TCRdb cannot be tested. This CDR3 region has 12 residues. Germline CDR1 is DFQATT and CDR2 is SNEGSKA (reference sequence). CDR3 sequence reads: CIVPGQGLYPSF.

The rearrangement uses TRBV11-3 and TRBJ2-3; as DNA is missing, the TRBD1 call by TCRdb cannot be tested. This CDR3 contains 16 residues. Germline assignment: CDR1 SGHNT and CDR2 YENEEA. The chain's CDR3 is CASSLGDRTFTDTQYF.

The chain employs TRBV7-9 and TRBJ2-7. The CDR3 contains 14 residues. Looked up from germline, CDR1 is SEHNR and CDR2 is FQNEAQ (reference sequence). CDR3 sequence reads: CASSFDDSSYEQYF.

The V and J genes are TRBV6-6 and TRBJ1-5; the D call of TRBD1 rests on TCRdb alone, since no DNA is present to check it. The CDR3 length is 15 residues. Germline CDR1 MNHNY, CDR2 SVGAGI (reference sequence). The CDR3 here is CASRLQGASNQPQHF.

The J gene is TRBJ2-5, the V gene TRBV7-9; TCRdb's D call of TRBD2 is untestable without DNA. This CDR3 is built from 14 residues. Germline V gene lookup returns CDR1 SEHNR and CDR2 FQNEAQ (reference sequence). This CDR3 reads CASSNSGTQETQYF.

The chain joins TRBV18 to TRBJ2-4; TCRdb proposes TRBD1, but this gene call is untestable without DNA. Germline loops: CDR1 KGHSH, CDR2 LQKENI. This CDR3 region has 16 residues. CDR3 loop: CASSPNTGFAKNIQYF.

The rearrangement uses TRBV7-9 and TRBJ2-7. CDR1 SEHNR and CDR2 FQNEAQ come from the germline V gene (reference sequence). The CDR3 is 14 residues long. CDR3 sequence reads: CASSRVNDAYEQYF.

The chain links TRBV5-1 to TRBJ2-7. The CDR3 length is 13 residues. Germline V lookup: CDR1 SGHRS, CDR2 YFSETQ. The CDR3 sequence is CASSWEASYEQYF.

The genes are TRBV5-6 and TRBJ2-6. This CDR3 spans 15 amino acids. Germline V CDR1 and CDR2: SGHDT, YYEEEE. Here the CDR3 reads CASSLGYAGANVLTF.

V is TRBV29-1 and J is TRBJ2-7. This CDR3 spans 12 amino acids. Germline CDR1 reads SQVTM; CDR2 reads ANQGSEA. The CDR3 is CSVEDPGYEQYF.